The 3 T cell receptor beta chains given below trace back to one sample, sequenced in a study of T cells after yellow fever vaccination. One entry per CDR3 protein, called by TCRdb with MiXCR from the 5' RACE reads. The sample lists 500,000 to 650,000 distinct CDR3 sequences; around 12% were seen once. Sequencing used PBMCs, obtained on the day of the yellow fever booster vaccination. The receptors shown here come from a man aged 30-40 years who received the YFV17D yellow fever vaccine.

This clonotype has a count of ten or more. The rearrangement links TRBV24-1 to TRBJ2-3; D perhaps matches TRBD2 (5 bases). Per the germline V gene, CDR1 is KGHDR and CDR2 is SFDVKD. Trimming pared 4 bases from V and 6 bases from J, leaving 13 bases between. The CDR3 covers 14 residues. The CDR3 bases are TGTGCCACCAGTGAAGGACTCACCCGCGATACGCAGTATTTT. Translation: CATSEGLTRDTQYF.

This chain joins TRBV29-1 and TRBJ2-1, with 9 bases aligning to TRBD1. The CDR3 runs to 13 residues. Unmatched junction bases numbered 2, after V lost 4 bases and J lost 4 bases. Germline V CDR1 and CDR2: SQVTM, ANQGSEA. CDR3 sequence: CSVAQGAYNEQFF. The DNA of the CDR3 is TGCAGCGTTGCACAGGGGGCGTACAATGAGCAGTTCTTC.

CDR3 bases: TGCAGTGCTCCGGGACAGGGGAATCAGCCCCAGCATTTT. It codes for CSAPGQGNQPQHF. V gene TRBV20-1 combines with J gene TRBJ1-5; 10 bases agree with TRBD1. This CDR3 contains 13 residues. CDR1 is DFQATT, CDR2 SNEGSKA, per germline (reference sequence). With V trimmed by 5 bases and J by 4 bases, 2 bases remained unmatched.